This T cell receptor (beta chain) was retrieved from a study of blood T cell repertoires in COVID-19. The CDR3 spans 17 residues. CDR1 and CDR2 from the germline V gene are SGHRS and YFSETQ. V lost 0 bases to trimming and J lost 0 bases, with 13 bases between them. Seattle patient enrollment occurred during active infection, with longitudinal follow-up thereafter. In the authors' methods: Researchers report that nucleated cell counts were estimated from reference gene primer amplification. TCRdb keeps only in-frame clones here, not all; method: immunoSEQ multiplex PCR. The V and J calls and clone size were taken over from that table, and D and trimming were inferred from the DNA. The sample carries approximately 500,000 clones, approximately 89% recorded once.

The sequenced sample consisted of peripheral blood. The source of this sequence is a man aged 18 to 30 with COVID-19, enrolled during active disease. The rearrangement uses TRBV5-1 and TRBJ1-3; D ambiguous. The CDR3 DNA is TGCGCCAGCAGCTTGGTTCCCCTCGACTTCTCTGGAAACACCATATATTTT. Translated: CASSLVPLDFSGNTIYF.